The TCR beta chain under discussion was sequenced for a study of T cells in Graves' hyperthyroidism and ophthalmopathy (dated by TCRdb to between 2017 and 2020). Describing the broader study: Peripheral blood was sampled at the time of initial diagnosis, prior to any treatment. TCR V-J signatures able to tell the groups apart were searched for in a discovery cohort of 90 to 100 patients, of whom roughly 42 had Graves' ophthalmopathy and roughly 57 had stable Graves' hyperthyroidism. Whether ophthalmopathy could be predicted prospectively was tested in an independent validation cohort made up of under 20 hyperthyroidism patients plus 17 patients who later progressed to ophthalmopathy. For training and testing, the 100 or so patients in the discovery cohort were randomly divided in a 7:3 ratio. Thyroid tissue and blood T-cell repertoires from several Graves' hyperthyroidism patients were also compared in the study. Following sampling, methimazole starting at 30 mg daily was given to hyperthyroidism patients, and high-dose intravenous methylprednisolone was given to ophthalmopathy patients. The paper reports TCR Vbeta CDR3 sequencing of roughly 140 peripheral blood samples: approximately 43 ophthalmopathy, fewer than 85 hyperthyroidism and approximately 17 progressor patients. Here is what the overall study found, with its caveats: Most expanded thyroid clonotypes (frequency above 0.001) were also detected in blood, a finding suggesting that blood repertoires may reflect thyroid immune responses. In validation, the model predicted progression to ophthalmopathy with 55% to 71% sensitivity and around 72% specificity, a median of 6.5 months before onset. A 13 V-J signature model separated ophthalmopathy from stable hyperthyroidism, with just over 85% sensitivity and about 81% specificity in cross-validation and 80%/75% in testing. Sample size was not statistically predetermined, and investigators were not blinded to group allocation.

The germline V gene gives CDR1 as SNHLY and CDR2 as FYNNEI. Spanning cysteine to phenylalanine, the CDR3 consists of 14 amino acids. The kept DNA is CDR3 alone, 42 bases in frame from the first base. Relative to germline, V is 2 bases shorter and J is 1 base shorter, with 5 bases between their ends. As concerns this clonotype: There is no known antigen for this receptor. No base qualities exist here, and no much larger clone lies one base off it.

A patient counted as having stable Graves' hyperthyroidism if no progression to ophthalmopathy occurred over 18 months of follow-up. Hyperthyroidism patients were newly diagnosed, with disease duration under 2 months, and aged 18 to 65 years. The study excluded patients with uncontrolled infections, other autoimmune diseases, pregnancy or lactation. Diagnoses were established on the basis of clinical symptoms, serum thyroxine and TRAb, thyroid ultrasound, and orbital computed tomography. PBMCs were isolated from about 9.2 ml of fresh peripheral blood by Ficoll-Paque density gradient centrifugation. Total RNA was extracted using Trizol reagent, and RNA quality was assessed on an Agilent 2100 Bioanalyzer. The TCR beta CDR3 regions were amplified from the RNA transcripts. The first round of RT-PCR for the TCR CDR3 was performed with the HTBI primer set and the Qiagen OneStep RT-PCR kit. Libraries were constructed in a second round of multiplex PCR, after which size selection and purification were carried out. Sequencing of the libraries was done on an Illumina HiSeq2000 using paired-end 100 bp reads. For the original study's pipeline: SOAPnuke was used to process the raw data, removing reads that contained adapters or uncalled bases, had a mean Phred below 15, or lacked an exact match to the constant primer or identifier. High-quality paired reads were merged with COPE v1.2.5, and unique nucleotide sequences were defined as clonotypes. Clonotypes were aligned to IMGT TRBV, TRBD and TRBJ reference segments using MiTCR v1.1. The analysis included only V-J combinations with a frequency above 0.0001, which together covered 98% to 99.2% of the repertoires. The TCS score was defined as F50 (clonal expansion) divided by E x V (chaos), with BLOSUM62-based TCRdist calculated between CDR3 peptides within each V-J. Welch's t-statistics and random forest reduced 500 to 550 V-J features to fewer than 15, which were used in a naive Bayes classifier (R e1071). Through fastp at Q25 and MiXCR, TCRdb rebuilt clones from the public reads, retaining in-frame beta chains. For every CDR3 protein sequence, its rows merge into one entry that carries the most common genes and DNA. None of the V and J calls come from the authors' own analysis; TCRdb made them. This sample gives roughly 660,000 distinct CDR3 sequences in total; 17% of them show up just once. In total, the top ten clones hold around 15% of the sample.

The V gene is TRBV2 and the J gene is TRBJ2-2; the D segment cannot be called with confidence. The sequencing input was blood. This sequence originates from a man over 45 with Graves' hyperthyroidism. In nucleotides, the sequence is TGTGCCAGCAGTGAACTGATGAACACCGGGGAGCTGTTTTTT. The translation is CASSELMNTGELFF. The reference TRBV2 and TRBJ2-2 proteins fill in what lies around the CDR3, so the full variable domain reads EPEVTQTPSHQVTQMGQEVILRCVPISNHLYFYWYRQILGQKVEFLVSFYNNEISEKSEIFDDQFSVERPDGSNFTLKIRSTKLEDSAMYFCASSELMNTGELFFGEGSRLTVL.